This T cell receptor beta chain was captured by sequencing in a study of T-cell reconstitution after alpha-beta-depleted transplantation in children. Unique molecular identifiers were incorporated into the prepared TCRbeta library. TCRdb itself ran the PCR reads through MiXCR, one entry per CDR3 protein. This repertoire shows hundreds of thousands of distinct CDR3 sequences, about 10% found once; its top ten account for 2% to 2.5%. This clonotype was counted many times. Germline assignment: CDR1 MNHEY and CDR2 SMNVEV (reference sequence). The CDR3 sequence is 13 residues long. With 8 bases removed from V and 2 bases from J, the gap between germline ends came to 13 bases.

The chain is built from TRBV27 and TRBJ2-7; D is possibly TRBD2 (5 bases). The clonotype comes from a child aged 2-9 years with inherited bone marrow failure, due to receive a stem cell transplant. Here the sequenced sample was PBMCs, taken before TCRalphabeta/CD19-depleted stem cell transplant. CDR3 nucleotides: TGTGCCAGCGGGCGACCCGGGACCTACGAGCAGTACTTC. Translated: CASGRPGTYEQYF.